These 14 T cell receptor beta chains were sequenced from one sample in a study of blood T cell repertoires in COVID-19. Some clones are missing from TCRdb's copy, which holds only in-frame ones; the method was immunoSEQ multiplex PCR. The data hold around 330,000 clones, with more than 70% observed a single time. Sample: peripheral blood. These receptors were taken from a woman in her 30s with COVID-19, enrolled during active disease.

This chain links TRBV11-2 with TRBJ2-7, with a possible D match to TRBD1 (6 bases). V was shortened by 2 bases and J by 3 bases, with 8 bases between the two germline ends. The length of the CDR3 is 13 residues. The germline V gene has CDR1 SGHAT and CDR2 FQNNGV. CDR3 protein: CASSLTGYYEQYF. CDR3 nucleotide sequence: TGTGCCAGCAGCTTAACAGGGTACTACGAGCAGTACTTC.

With regard to this clone: The junction departs from the called germline gene at one end, perhaps through a read error. The chain combines TRBV11-2 with TRBJ2-2, with D unresolved. This CDR3 is 13 amino acids long. Germline CDR1 SGHAT, CDR2 FQNNGV. CDR3 residues: CASSLDRVGELFF. The CDR3 DNA reads TGTGCCAGCAGCCTAGACCGGGTTGGGGAGCTGTTTTTT.

V is TRBV7-9 and J is TRBJ1-2; tentatively, D is TRBD1 (5 bases). This CDR3 contains 16 residues. Trimming removed 4 bases at V and 6 bases at J, with 21 bases between. Germline V gene data show CDR1 as SEHNR and CDR2 as FQNEAQ (reference sequence). The DNA for the CDR3 is TGTGCCAGCAGCTCCCGTTTGGCGGGGGGGAGAGATGGCTACACCTTC. Translating it yields CASSSRLAGGRDGYTF.

The rearrangement joins TRBV6-5 to TRBJ1-2; possibly TRBD1 for D (6 bases). Looked up from germline, CDR1 is MNHEY and CDR2 is SVGAGI. V dropped 6 bases and J dropped 7 bases, with 12 bases sitting between them. This CDR3 comprises 12 residues. The CDR3, as DNA: TGTGCCAGCAGCGGACAGACGGGTGGCTACACCTTC. Translation gives CASSGQTGGYTF.

The chain has TRBV7-9 and TRBJ2-1; 10 nucleotides align to TRBD2. With 3 bases clipped from V and 6 bases from J, the junction kept 5 bases outside the gene matches. Germline CDR1 SEHNR, CDR2 FQNEAQ (reference sequence). This CDR3 has 15 residues. CDR3 nucleotide sequence: TGTGCCAGCAGCTTTAGGTCTAGCGGGGGCAATGAGCAGTTCTTC. It encodes CASSFRSSGGNEQFF.

The CDR3 bases are TGTGCCATCAGTGAAAGGACAGGCCGAACCATAATTAACTATGGCTACACCTTC. This codes for CAISERTGRTIINYGYTF. The chain links TRBV10-3 to TRBJ1-2; 7 positions match TRBD1. The length of the CDR3 is 18 residues. Trimming at V came to 3 bases and at J to 1 base, leaving 14 bases not matched to a gene. Germline V gene data show CDR1 as ENHRY and CDR2 as SYGVKD.

The rearrangement links TRBV2 to TRBJ2-1, with TRBD2 matching 11 bases. V dropped 4 bases and J dropped 4; count of bases not matched to a gene: 9. The CDR3 loop spans 17 amino acids. CDR1 SNHLY and CDR2 FYNNEI come from the germline V gene. Written as DNA, the CDR3 is TGTGCCAGCAGTGGGTCTAGCGGGGGGCCACAGTACAATGAGCAGTTCTTC. It yields the protein CASSGSSGGPQYNEQFF.

This clone was detected once. The chain links TRBV19 to TRBJ2-7; 9 nucleotides line up with TRBD1. Trimming took 1 base from V and 2 from J; bases not matched to a gene: 3. The CDR3 covers 15 residues. From germline, CDR1 is LNHDA and CDR2 SQIVND (reference sequence). CDR3 protein: CASSIGQGGTYEQYF. The DNA for the CDR3 is TGTGCCAGTAGTATAGGACAGGGGGGGACCTACGAGCAGTACTTC.

This clone has just a few counts. The chain combines TRBV11-2 with TRBJ1-3; no clear D gene. Germline V gene lookup returns CDR1 SGHAT and CDR2 FQNNGV. The CDR3 runs 17 residues. The V end was cut by 6 bases, the J end by 2 bases, with 20 bases between. The CDR3 reads CASSLSSPGSTGNTIYF. The CDR3 coding sequence is TGTGCCAGCAGTCTCTCATCCCCGGGGAGTACTGGAAACACCATATATTTT.

The rearrangement links TRBV7-8 to TRBJ2-5, with D uncertain. Trimming pared 3 bases from V and 2 bases from J, leaving 10 bases between. This CDR3 has 14 residues. CDR1 and CDR2 from the germline V gene are SGHVS and FQNEAQ. The CDR3 loop is CASSFNMFQETQYF. The CDR3, as DNA: TGTGCCAGCAGCTTTAACATGTTTCAAGAGACCCAGTACTTC.

The chain recombines TRBV6-5 with TRBJ2-5, with D tentatively TRBD2 (6 bases). Germline V CDR1 and CDR2: MNHEY, SVGAGI. V gave up 4 bases and J gave up 1 base, with 10 bases separating them. There are 14 residues in the CDR3. The CDR3 loop is CASSFFGSQETQYF. The CDR3 coding sequence is TGTGCCAGCAGTTTCTTCGGGAGCCAAGAGACCCAGTACTTC.

The chain is built from TRBV10-3 and TRBJ1-6; D ambiguous. Trimming removed 8 bases at V and 3 bases at J, with 8 bases between. Germline V CDR1 and CDR2: ENHRY, SYGVKD. The CDR3 covers 13 residues. CDR3 nucleotide sequence: TGTGCCATCTCACCGGGCTATAATTCACCCCTCCACTTT. It is translated as CAISPGYNSPLHF.

CDR3 DNA: TGTGCCAGCAGCCAAAAAGACATGAACACTGAAGCTTTCTTT. This encodes CASSQKDMNTEAFF. V usage is TRBV3-1 (or the pseudogene TRBV3-2) and J usage is TRBJ1-1; D remains unclear. CDR1 and CDR2 from the germline V gene are LGHDT and YNNKEL (reference sequence). The CDR3 contains 14 residues. V lost 2 bases to trimming and J lost 0 bases, with 7 bases between them.

Here the CDR3 DNA reads TGTGCCAGCAGTCCTGGACTAGTCGGTGAGACCCAGTACTTC. It encodes CASSPGLVGETQYF. This chain uses TRBV6-5 with TRBJ2-5; TRBD2 matches at 7 bases. With V trimmed by 5 bases and J by 5 bases, 8 bases remained unmatched. Germline V gene sequence: CDR1 MNHEY, CDR2 SVGAGI. This CDR3 spans 14 amino acids.